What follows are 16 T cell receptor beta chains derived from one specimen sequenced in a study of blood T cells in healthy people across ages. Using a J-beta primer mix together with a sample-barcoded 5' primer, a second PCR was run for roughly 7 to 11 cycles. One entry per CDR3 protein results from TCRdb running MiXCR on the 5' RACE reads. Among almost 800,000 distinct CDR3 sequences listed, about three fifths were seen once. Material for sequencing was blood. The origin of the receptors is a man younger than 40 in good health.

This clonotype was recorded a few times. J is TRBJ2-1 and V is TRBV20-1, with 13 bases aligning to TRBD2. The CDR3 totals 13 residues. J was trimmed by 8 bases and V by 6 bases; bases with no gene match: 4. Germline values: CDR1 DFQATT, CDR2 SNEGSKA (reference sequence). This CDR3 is CSAGTSGVDEQFF. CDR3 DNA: TGCAGTGCCGGGACTAGCGGGGTCGATGAGCAGTTCTTC.

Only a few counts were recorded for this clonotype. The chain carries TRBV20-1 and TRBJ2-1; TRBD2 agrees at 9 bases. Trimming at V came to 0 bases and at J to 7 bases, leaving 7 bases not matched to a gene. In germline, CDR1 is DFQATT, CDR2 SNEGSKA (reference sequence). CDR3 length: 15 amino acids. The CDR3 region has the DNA TGCAGTGCTAGAGATATCGCTAGCGGGAAGAATGAGCAGTTCTTC. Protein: CSARDIASGKNEQFF.

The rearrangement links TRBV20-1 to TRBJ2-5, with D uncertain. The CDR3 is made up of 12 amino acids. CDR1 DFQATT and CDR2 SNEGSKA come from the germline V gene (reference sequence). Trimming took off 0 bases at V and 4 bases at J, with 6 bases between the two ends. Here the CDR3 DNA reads TGCAGTGCTAGAGAACGTTTAGAGACCCAGTACTTC. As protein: CSARERLETQYF.

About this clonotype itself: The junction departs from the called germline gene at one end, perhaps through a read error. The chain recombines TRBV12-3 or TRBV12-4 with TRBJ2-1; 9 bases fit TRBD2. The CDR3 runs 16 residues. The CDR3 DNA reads TGTGCCAGCCGGGGGATTAGCGGGAGCTCCTACAATGAGCGGTTCTTC. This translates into CASRGISGSSYNERFF.

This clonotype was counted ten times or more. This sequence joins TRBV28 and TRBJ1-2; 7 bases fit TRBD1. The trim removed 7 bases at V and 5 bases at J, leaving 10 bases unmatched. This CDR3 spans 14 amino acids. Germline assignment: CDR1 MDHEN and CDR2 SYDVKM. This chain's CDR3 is CASTPGQTRYGYTF. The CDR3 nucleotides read TGTGCCAGCACACCGGGACAGACACGATATGGCTACACCTTC.

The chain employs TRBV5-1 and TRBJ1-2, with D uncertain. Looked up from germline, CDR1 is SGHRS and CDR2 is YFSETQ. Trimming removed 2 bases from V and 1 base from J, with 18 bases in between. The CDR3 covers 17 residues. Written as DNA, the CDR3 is TGCGCCAGCAGCTTTGTCCCCCGAGGTTCGAGTAACTATGGCTACACCTTC. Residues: CASSFVPRGSSNYGYTF.

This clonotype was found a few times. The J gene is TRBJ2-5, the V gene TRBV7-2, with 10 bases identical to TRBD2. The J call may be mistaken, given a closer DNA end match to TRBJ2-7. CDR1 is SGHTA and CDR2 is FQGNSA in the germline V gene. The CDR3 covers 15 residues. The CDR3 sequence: CASSSEIAGGSEQYF. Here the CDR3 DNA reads TGTGCCAGCAGCTCCGAGATAGCGGGGGGATCCGAGCAGTACTTC.

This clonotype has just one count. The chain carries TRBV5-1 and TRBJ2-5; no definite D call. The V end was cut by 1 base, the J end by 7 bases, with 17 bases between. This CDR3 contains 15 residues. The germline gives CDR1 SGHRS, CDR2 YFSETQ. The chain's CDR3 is CASSLTTTRDGTQYF. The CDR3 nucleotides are TGCGCCAGCAGCTTGACAACTACAAGAGATGGGACCCAGTACTTC.

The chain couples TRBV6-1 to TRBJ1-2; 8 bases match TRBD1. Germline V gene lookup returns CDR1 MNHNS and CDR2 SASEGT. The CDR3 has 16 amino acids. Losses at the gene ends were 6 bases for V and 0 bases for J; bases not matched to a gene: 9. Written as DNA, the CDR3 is TGTGCCAGCAGCAGACAGGGGTGGGGGGCTAACTATGGCTACACCTTC. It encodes CASSRQGWGANYGYTF.

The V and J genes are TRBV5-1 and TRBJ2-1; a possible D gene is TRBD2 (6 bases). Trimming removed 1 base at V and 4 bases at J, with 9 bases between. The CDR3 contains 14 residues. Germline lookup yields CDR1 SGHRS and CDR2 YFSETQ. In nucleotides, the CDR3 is TGCGCCAGCAGCTTGTACGGGAGATACAATGAGCAGTTCTTC. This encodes CASSLYGRYNEQFF.

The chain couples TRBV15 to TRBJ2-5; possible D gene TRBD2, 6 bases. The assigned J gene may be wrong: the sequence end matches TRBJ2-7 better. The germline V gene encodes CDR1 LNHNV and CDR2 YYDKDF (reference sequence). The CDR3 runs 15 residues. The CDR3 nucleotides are TGTGCCACCAGCTCCCGGGCGGGATCGGTATACGAGCAGTACTTC. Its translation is CATSSRAGSVYEQYF.

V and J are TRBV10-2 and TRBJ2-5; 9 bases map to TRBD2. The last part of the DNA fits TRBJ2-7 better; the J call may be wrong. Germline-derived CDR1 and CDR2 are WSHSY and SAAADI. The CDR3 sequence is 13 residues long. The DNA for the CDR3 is TGCGCCAGCAGGGGACTAGCAGGGAACGAGCAGTACTTC. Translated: CASRGLAGNEQYF.

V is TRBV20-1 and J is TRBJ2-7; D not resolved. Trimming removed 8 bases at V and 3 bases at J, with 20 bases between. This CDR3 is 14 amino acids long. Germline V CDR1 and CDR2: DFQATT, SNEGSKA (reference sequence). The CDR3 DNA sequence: TGCAGTACTCAAACTCTTCAACTCAACTACGAGCAGTACTTC. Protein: CSTQTLQLNYEQYF.

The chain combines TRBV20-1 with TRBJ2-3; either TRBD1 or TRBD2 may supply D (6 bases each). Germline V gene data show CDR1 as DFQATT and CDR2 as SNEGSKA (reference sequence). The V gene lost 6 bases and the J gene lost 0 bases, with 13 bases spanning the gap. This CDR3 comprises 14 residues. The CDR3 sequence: CSAPGAPSTDTQYF. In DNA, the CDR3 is TGCAGTGCCCCGGGGGCCCCTAGCACAGATACGCAGTATTTT.

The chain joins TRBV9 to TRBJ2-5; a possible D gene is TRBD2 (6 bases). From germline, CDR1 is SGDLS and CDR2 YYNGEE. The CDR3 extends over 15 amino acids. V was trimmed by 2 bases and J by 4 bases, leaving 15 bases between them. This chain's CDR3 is CASSVSGSSLETQYF. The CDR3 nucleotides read TGTGCCAGCAGCGTCTCCGGGAGTAGTTTAGAGACCCAGTACTTC.

The DNA for the CDR3 is TGTGCCAGCAGCTTCGACTTCGGGGCTGAGCAGTTCTTC. Amino acids: CASSFDFGAEQFF. The chain is built from TRBV11-3 and TRBJ2-1; tentatively, D is TRBD1 or TRBD2 (5 bases each). From germline, CDR1 is SGHNT and CDR2 YENEEA. The CDR3 contains 13 residues. V was clipped by 3 bases and J by 9 bases, with 12 bases between them.